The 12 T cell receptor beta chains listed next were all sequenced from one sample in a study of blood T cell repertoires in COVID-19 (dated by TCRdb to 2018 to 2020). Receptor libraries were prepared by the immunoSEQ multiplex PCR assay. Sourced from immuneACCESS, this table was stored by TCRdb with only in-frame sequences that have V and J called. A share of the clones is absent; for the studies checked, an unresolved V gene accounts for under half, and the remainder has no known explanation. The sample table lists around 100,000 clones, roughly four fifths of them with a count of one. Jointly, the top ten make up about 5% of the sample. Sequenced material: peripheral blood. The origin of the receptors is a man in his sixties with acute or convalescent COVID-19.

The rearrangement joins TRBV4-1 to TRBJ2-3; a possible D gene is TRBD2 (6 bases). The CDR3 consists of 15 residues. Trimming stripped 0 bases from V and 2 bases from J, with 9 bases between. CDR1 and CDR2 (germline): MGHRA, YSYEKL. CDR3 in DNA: TGCGCCAGCAGCCAAGATCGGAGGGTCACAGATACGCAGTATTTT. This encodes CASSQDRRVTDTQYF.

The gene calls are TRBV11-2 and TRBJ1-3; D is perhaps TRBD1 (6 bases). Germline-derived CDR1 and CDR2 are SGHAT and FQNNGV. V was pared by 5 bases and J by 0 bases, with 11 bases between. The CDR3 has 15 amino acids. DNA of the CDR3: TGTGCCAGCAGCCTAGGACAGTTCTCTGGAAACACCATATATTTT. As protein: CASSLGQFSGNTIYF.

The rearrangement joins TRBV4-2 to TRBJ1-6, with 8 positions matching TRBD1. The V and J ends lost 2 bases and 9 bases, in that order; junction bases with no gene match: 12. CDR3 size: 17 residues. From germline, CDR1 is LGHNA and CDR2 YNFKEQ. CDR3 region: CASSQTQRGQGASPLHF. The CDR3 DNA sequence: TGTGCCAGCAGCCAAACCCAGAGAGGGCAGGGGGCTTCACCCCTCCACTTT.

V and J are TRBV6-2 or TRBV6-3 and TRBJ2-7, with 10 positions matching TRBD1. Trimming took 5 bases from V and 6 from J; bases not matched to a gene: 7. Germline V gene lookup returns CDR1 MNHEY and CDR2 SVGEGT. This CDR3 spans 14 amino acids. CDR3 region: CASSVPGTGVEQYF. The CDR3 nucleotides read TGTGCCAGCAGTGTCCCCGGGACAGGGGTCGAGCAGTACTTC.

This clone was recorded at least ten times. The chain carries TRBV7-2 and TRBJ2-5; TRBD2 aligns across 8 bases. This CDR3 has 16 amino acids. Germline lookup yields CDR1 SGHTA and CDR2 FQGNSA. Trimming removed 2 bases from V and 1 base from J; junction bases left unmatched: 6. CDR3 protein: CASSLLGGRRQETQYF. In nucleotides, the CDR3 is TGTGCCAGCAGCTTACTGGGCGGGAGGCGCCAAGAGACCCAGTACTTC.

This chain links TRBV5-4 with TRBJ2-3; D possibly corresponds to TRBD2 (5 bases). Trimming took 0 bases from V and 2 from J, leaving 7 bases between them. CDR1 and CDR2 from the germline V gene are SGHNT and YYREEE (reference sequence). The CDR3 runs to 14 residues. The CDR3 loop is CASSLAGYTDTQYF. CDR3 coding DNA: TGTGCCAGCAGCTTGGCGGGGTACACAGATACGCAGTATTTT.

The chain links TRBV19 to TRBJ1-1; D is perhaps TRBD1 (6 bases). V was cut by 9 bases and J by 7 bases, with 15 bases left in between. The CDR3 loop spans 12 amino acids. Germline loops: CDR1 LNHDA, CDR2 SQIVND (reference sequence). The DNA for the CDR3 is TGTGCCAGCAGCCCAACGACAGGTGAAGCTTTCTTT. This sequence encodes CASSPTTGEAFF.

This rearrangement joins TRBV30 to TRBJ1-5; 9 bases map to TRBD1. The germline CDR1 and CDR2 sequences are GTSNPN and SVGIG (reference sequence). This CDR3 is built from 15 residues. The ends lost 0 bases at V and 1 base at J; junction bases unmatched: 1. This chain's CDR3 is CAWSVGQGSNQPQHF. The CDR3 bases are TGTGCCTGGAGTGTAGGACAGGGGAGCAATCAGCCCCAGCATTTT.

CDR3 protein: CASSQASRTQYF. CDR3 nucleotide sequence: TGTGCCAGCAGCCAAGCCTCTCGGACCCAGTACTTC. This sequence joins TRBV14 and TRBJ2-5; D is undetermined. Between the trimmed V and J ends, which lost 1 base and 7 bases, there was a span of 7 bases. Germline V gives CDR1 SGHDN, CDR2 FVKESK. The CDR3 has 12 amino acids.

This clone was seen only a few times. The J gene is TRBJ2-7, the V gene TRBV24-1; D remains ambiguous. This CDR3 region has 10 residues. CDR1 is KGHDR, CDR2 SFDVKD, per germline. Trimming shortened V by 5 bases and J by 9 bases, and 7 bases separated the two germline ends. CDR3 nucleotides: TGTGCCACCAGTGGAGTTGGGCAGTACTTC. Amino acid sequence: CATSGVGQYF.

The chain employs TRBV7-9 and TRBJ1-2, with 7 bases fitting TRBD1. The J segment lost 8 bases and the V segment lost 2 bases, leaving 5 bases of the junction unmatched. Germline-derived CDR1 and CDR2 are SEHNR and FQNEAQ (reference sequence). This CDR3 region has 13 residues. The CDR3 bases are TGTGCCAGCAGCTTAACAGGGGACGGGGGCTACACCTTC. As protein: CASSLTGDGGYTF. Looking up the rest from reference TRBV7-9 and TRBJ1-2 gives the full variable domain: DTGVSQNPRHKITKRGQNVTFRCDPISEHNRLYWYRQTLGQGPEFLTYFQNEAQLEKSRLLSDRFSAERPKGSFSTLEIQRTEQGDSAMYLCASSLTGDGGYTFGSGTRLTVV.

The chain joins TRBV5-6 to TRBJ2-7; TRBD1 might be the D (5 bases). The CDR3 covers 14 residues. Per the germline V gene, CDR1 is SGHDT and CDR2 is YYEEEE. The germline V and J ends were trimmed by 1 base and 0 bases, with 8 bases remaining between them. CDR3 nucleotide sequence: TGTGCCAGCAGCTTGCTTACAGGCTCCTACGAGCAGTACTTC. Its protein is CASSLLTGSYEQYF.